Listed here is a single TCR beta chain. Its antigen is undetermined. The junction shows a germline mismatch at one end, possibly a read error. The data derive from a study of T cells in Graves' hyperthyroidism and ophthalmopathy. The TCR beta CDR3 regions underwent amplification using RNA transcripts as the source. Using the HTBI primer set, a first-round RT-PCR was run on the TCR CDR3. TCRdb re-analysed the multiplex PCR reads in MiXCR, keeping a single row per CDR3 protein. This table has about 720,000 distinct CDR3 sequences, roughly 15% appearing once. The CDR3 runs 16 residues. Germline V gives CDR1 LNHDA, CDR2 SQIVND (reference sequence). Findings and caveats of the study: Most expanded thyroid clonotypes above 0.001 also appeared in blood.

An absence of ophthalmopathy progression within 18 months meant stable Graves' hyperthyroidism. Lactation, pregnancy, other autoimmune disease or uncontrolled infection led to exclusion of patients. Sequenced: blood. The TCR originated in a young man with Graves' hyperthyroidism. This sequence joins TRBV19 and TRBJ1-6, with D unclear. CDR3 residues: CTSSLARWPGNSPLHF. The DNA for the CDR3 is TGTACCAGTAGTCTAGCCCGATGGCCGGGCAATTCACCCCTCCACTTT. Complete variable domain (other parts from reference TRBV19 and TRBJ1-6): DGGITQSPKYLFRKEGQNVTLSCEQNLNHDAMYWYRQDPGQGLRLIYYSQIVNDFQKGDIAEGYSVSREKKESFPLTVTSAQKNPTAFYLCTSSLARWPGNSPLHFGNGTRLTVT.